Listed here are 32 T cell receptor beta chains from one sample, sequenced in a study of OX40 agonist ivuxolimab in advanced cancers. Libraries were prepared by immunoSEQ multiplex PCR; TCRdb keeps only in-frame clonotypes and omits some of them. The table shows about 130,000 clones, with about 93% occurring only once. The sequencing here drew on CD4+ or CD8+ T cells sorted from blood, taken in a trial of the OX40 agonist ivuxolimab. These TCRs come from an adult with an advanced solid tumor such as melanoma, head and neck, liver or kidney cancer.

V gene TRBV7-2 combines with J gene TRBJ2-1; no firm D call. Looked up from germline, CDR1 is SGHTA and CDR2 is FQGNSA. The CDR3 loop spans 13 amino acids. Trimming cost V 10 bases and J 5 bases, with 15 bases left between them. The CDR3 reads CATRMRRHNEQFF. As DNA, the CDR3 is TGTGCCACCCGAATGCGACGACACAATGAGCAGTTCTTC.

The V call is TRBV19, the J call TRBJ1-5, with D perhaps TRBD1 (5 bases). Per the germline V gene, CDR1 is LNHDA and CDR2 is SQIVND (reference sequence). V was cut by 3 bases and J by 3 bases, with 12 bases left in between. CDR3 length: 15 amino acids. The CDR3 is CASSIMAGNNQPQHF. CDR3 DNA sequence: TGTGCCAGTAGTATTATGGCAGGGAACAATCAGCCCCAGCATTTT.

This rearrangement joins TRBV7-2 to TRBJ1-2, with D possibly being TRBD1 (6 bases). With 2 bases removed from V and 4 bases from J, the gap between germline ends came to 11 bases. CDR3 length: 14 amino acids. Germline CDR1 SGHTA, CDR2 FQGNSA. The CDR3 nucleotides are TGTGCCAGCAGCTTATATCAGGGGAGCTATGGCTACACCTTC. This encodes CASSLYQGSYGYTF. Full variable domain (remainder filled in from reference TRBV7-2 and TRBJ1-2): GAGVSQSPSNKVTEKGKDVELRCDPISGHTALYWYRQSLGQGLEFLIYFQGNSAPDKSGLPSDRFSAERTGGSVSTLTIQRTQQEDSAVYLCASSLYQGSYGYTFGSGTRLTVV.

This clone has just a few counts. The J gene is TRBJ2-2, the V gene TRBV7-9; D tentatively fits TRBD1 or TRBD2 (5 bases each). The CDR3 consists of 15 residues. CDR1 and CDR2 from the germline V gene are SEHNR and FQNEAQ (reference sequence). Deletions cut 2 bases from V and 6 bases from J, with 13 bases between. CDR3: CASSLSVRDAGELFF. CDR3 coding DNA: TGTGCCAGCAGCTTATCGGTCAGGGACGCCGGGGAGCTGTTTTTT.

The gene calls are TRBV2 and TRBJ2-5; D call uncertain. Trimming removed 6 bases from V and 1 base from J, with 9 bases in between. Germline V gene lookup returns CDR1 SNHLY and CDR2 FYNNEI. The CDR3 runs 13 residues. The CDR3 loop reads CASRGRLQETQYF. The CDR3 DNA reads as TGTGCCAGCAGGGGCCGCCTCCAAGAGACCCAGTACTTC. The complete variable domain, with remaining parts taken from reference TRBV2 and TRBJ2-5, reads EPEVTQTPSHQVTQMGQEVILRCVPISNHLYFYWYRQILGQKVEFLVSFYNNEISEKSEIFDDQFSVERPDGSNFTLKIRSTKLEDSAMYFCASRGRLQETQYFGPGTRLLVL.

This clone was seen once. This chain links TRBV7-2 with TRBJ1-3, with a possible D match to TRBD1 (5 bases). The CDR3 is made up of 16 amino acids. Trimming stripped 4 bases from V and 0 bases from J, with 13 bases between. The germline CDR1 and CDR2 sequences are SGHTA and FQGNSA. CDR3 nucleotide sequence: TGTGCCAGCAGCTCCGAAGGGACGGTCTCTGGAAACACCATATATTTT. Its translation: CASSSEGTVSGNTIYF. Complete variable domain (other parts from reference TRBV7-2 and TRBJ1-3): GAGVSQSPSNKVTEKGKDVELRCDPISGHTALYWYRQSLGQGLEFLIYFQGNSAPDKSGLPSDRFSAERTGGSVSTLTIQRTQQEDSAVYLCASSSEGTVSGNTIYFGEGSWLTVV.

This chain links TRBV4-1 with TRBJ2-5; TRBD1 is a possible D gene (5 bases). The CDR3 sequence is 16 residues long. Germline loops: CDR1 MGHRA, CDR2 YSYEKL. V was cut by 0 bases and J by 5 bases, with 16 bases left in between. The CDR3 DNA sequence: TGCGCCAGCAGCCAAGAGTTGGACACGTCCTGGGAGACCCAGTACTTC. This gives the protein CASSQELDTSWETQYF.

The CDR3 bases are TGCGCCAGCAGCCTGGGGTCGGGAGATTACGAGCAGTACTTC. Protein sequence: CASSLGSGDYEQYF. This rearrangement joins TRBV5-1 to TRBJ2-7; TRBD2 is a possible D gene (6 bases). Germline V gene data show CDR1 as SGHRS and CDR2 as YFSETQ. V lost 4 bases and J lost 4, with 15 bases in between. CDR3 length equals 14 residues.

The J gene is TRBJ2-7, the V gene TRBV18; D gene ambiguous. V dropped 5 bases and J dropped 1 base, with 9 bases sitting between them. CDR1 is KGHSH, CDR2 LQKENI, per germline. The CDR3 contains 13 residues. The CDR3 region has the DNA TGTGCCAGCTCAGCCACCGCTTCCTACGAGCAGTACTTC. Amino acid sequence: CASSATASYEQYF.

This rearrangement joins TRBV6-6 to TRBJ1-2; tentatively, D is TRBD1 (5 bases). Trimming cost V 4 bases and J 3 bases, with 12 bases left between them. Germline V gene sequence: CDR1 MNHNY, CDR2 SVGAGI (reference sequence). The CDR3 has 14 residues. The chain's CDR3 is CASSFRGGDYGYTF. DNA of the CDR3: TGTGCCAGCAGTTTCCGGGGGGGGGACTATGGCTACACCTTC.

With respect to this clone: Other DNA sequences in the sample encode the same CDR3. The genes are TRBV7-2 and TRBJ2-7; D gene unclear. The germline CDR1 and CDR2 sequences are SGHTA and FQGNSA. The V gene lost 1 base and the J gene lost 3 bases, with 1 base spanning the gap. This CDR3 comprises 11 residues. CDR3 sequence (DNA): TGTGCCAGCAGCTTAGTCTACGAGCAGTACTTC. Its translation: CASSLVYEQYF.

This chain connects TRBV9 to TRBJ2-1, with 9 bases lining up with TRBD2. This CDR3 has 16 amino acids. J lost 3 bases, V lost 4 bases, and 8 bases had no gene match. Per the germline V gene, CDR1 is SGDLS and CDR2 is YYNGEE. The CDR3 is CASSSRLAELYNEQFF. Here the CDR3 DNA reads TGTGCCAGCAGCTCCCGACTAGCGGAGCTCTACAATGAGCAGTTCTTC.

The chain joins TRBV5-1 to TRBJ1-1; D perhaps matches TRBD1 (6 bases). This CDR3 contains 15 residues. CDR1 is SGHRS and CDR2 is YFSETQ in the germline V gene. V gave up 0 bases and J gave up 5 bases, with 14 bases separating them. In DNA, the CDR3 is TGCGCCAGCAGCTTGGCCGGGGGCTCGGGAACTGAAGCTTTCTTT. This codes for CASSLAGGSGTEAFF.

The chain links TRBV19 to TRBJ1-5; D remains unclear. This CDR3 is 17 amino acids long. The V end lost 3 bases, the J end lost 0 bases, and 15 bases lay between the germline ends. Germline assignment: CDR1 LNHDA and CDR2 SQIVND (reference sequence). This CDR3 reads CASSMPGPYYSNQPQHF. The CDR3 coding sequence is TGTGCCAGTAGTATGCCCGGACCCTACTATAGCAATCAGCCCCAGCATTTT.

Here the CDR3 DNA reads TGTGCCAGCAGCCAAGAAAATACGCAGTATTTT. It specifies CASSQENTQYF. The rearrangement joins TRBV11-2 to TRBJ2-3; the D is unclear. The germline gives CDR1 SGHAT, CDR2 FQNNGV. The ends were cut back, 5 bases at V and 7 bases at J, with 7 bases in the middle. The length of the CDR3 is 11 residues.

This chain links TRBV5-1 with TRBJ1-2; TRBD1 is a possible D gene (6 bases). CDR1 is SGHRS, CDR2 YFSETQ, per germline. This CDR3 is 15 amino acids long. Trimming cost V 4 bases and J 7 bases, with 20 bases left between them. For the CDR3, the DNA is TGCGCCAGCAGCCAGGTGACTCAACAGGGAAGTGGCTACACCTTC. This codes for CASSQVTQQGSGYTF.

J is TRBJ2-4 and V is TRBV10-2; 9 bases agree with TRBD2. V lost 7 bases and J lost 9; bases outside the gene matches: 7. The CDR3 sequence is 13 residues long. From germline, CDR1 is WSHSY and CDR2 SAAADI. CDR3 nucleotide sequence: TGCGCCAGCACCGGGACTAGCAGGGGCATTCAGTACTTC. As protein: CASTGTSRGIQYF.

The V and J genes are TRBV5-4 and TRBJ1-6, with a tentative D call TRBD1 (5 bases). Trimming left V 4 bases short and J 7 bases short, with 21 bases between. Germline assignment: CDR1 SGHNT and CDR2 YYREEE (reference sequence). CDR3 size: 17 residues. The CDR3 protein is CASSTRLGELGNSPLHF. The CDR3 DNA reads TGTGCCAGCAGCACCCGGCTGGGGGAGCTCGGGAATTCACCCCTCCACTTT.

This chain links TRBV2 with TRBJ1-1; no clear D. The CDR3 has 14 residues. V was cut by 3 bases and J by 1 base, with 9 bases left in between. The germline V gene has CDR1 SNHLY and CDR2 FYNNEI. This CDR3 reads CASSDRGKNTEAFF. The CDR3 DNA is TGTGCCAGCAGTGATCGGGGAAAGAACACTGAAGCTTTCTTT.

The V call is TRBV5-1, the J call TRBJ2-7; 7 bases fit TRBD1. Germline V CDR1 and CDR2: SGHRS, YFSETQ. The CDR3 sequence is 16 residues long. V lost 4 bases, J lost 0 bases, and 10 bases stayed unmatched. CDR3 bases: TGCGCCAGCAGCCAGACAGGGACCTTAAGCTCCTACGAGCAGTACTTC. Amino acids: CASSQTGTLSSYEQYF.

The chain has TRBV7-9 and TRBJ1-1, with 8 bases identical to TRBD1. The CDR3 extends over 14 amino acids. The germline V gene encodes CDR1 SEHNR and CDR2 FQNEAQ (reference sequence). Trimming at V came to 4 bases and at J to 6 bases, leaving 7 bases not matched to a gene. The CDR3 bases are TGTGCCAGCAGCTCCGGACAGGGTAATGCTGAAGCTTTCTTT. It translates to CASSSGQGNAEAFF. Supplemented by reference TRBV7-9 and TRBJ1-1, the full variable domain reads DTGVSQNPRHKITKRGQNVTFRCDPISEHNRLYWYRQTLGQGPEFLTYFQNEAQLEKSRLLSDRFSAERPKGSFSTLEIQRTEQGDSAMYLCASSSGQGNAEAFFGQGTRLTVV.

The chain employs TRBV27 and TRBJ2-6; 8 bases agree with TRBD1. The CDR3 length is 19 residues. Germline CDR1 is MNHEY and CDR2 is SMNVEV (reference sequence). The ends lost 2 bases at V and 0 bases at J; junction bases unmatched: 9. CDR3 sequence (DNA): TGTGCCAGCAGTTTACATAGGGGACAGGCAGACTCTGGGGCCAACGTCCTGACTTTC. This encodes CASSLHRGQADSGANVLTF.

The chain recombines TRBV11-2 with TRBJ2-7; 7 nucleotides line up with TRBD1. Per germline, CDR1 SGHAT and CDR2 FQNNGV. With V trimmed by 6 bases and J by 2 bases, 7 bases remained unmatched. CDR3 length equals 14 residues. CDR3 bases: TGTGCCAGCAGTTCGAATCAGGGGGCCTACGAGCAGTACTTC. It is translated as CASSSNQGAYEQYF.

CDR3 DNA: TGCGCCAGCAGCCGGGGTGAAGCGAACACTGAAGCTTTCTTT. It specifies CASSRGEANTEAFF. V usage is TRBV5-1 and J usage is TRBJ1-1, with D uncertain. There are 14 residues in the CDR3. The V and J ends lost 4 bases and 1 base respectively, with 11 bases between them. From germline, CDR1 is SGHRS and CDR2 YFSETQ.

The chain joins TRBV7-3 to TRBJ2-3; TRBD1 is a possible D gene (5 bases). V dropped 5 bases and J dropped 7 bases, with 10 bases sitting between them. CDR3 length: 12 amino acids. The germline gives CDR1 SGHTA, CDR2 FQGTGA. The CDR3 loop is CASSLDRNTQYF. The DNA for the CDR3 is TGTGCCAGCAGCCTCGACAGAAATACGCAGTATTTT.

The rearrangement links TRBV2 to TRBJ2-2; 11 bases are shared with TRBD1. Germline V CDR1 and CDR2: SNHLY, FYNNEI. V shed 4 bases and J 4 bases; nucleotides not matched to a gene: 5. The CDR3 totals 16 residues. CDR3: CASSARDRGGTGELFF. The DNA of the CDR3 is TGTGCCAGCAGTGCCCGGGACAGGGGGGGCACCGGGGAGCTGTTTTTT.

The chain combines TRBV5-4 with TRBJ1-4, with 8 bases lining up with TRBD1. CDR3 length: 16 amino acids. Germline CDR1 SGHNT, CDR2 YYREEE (reference sequence). V dropped 4 bases and J dropped 12; count of bases not matched to a gene: 17. The CDR3 DNA reads as TGTGCCAGCAGCCAAAACCCGACAGGGGAAATCTCGGAACTGTTTTTT. Translating gives CASSQNPTGEISELFF.

This chain connects TRBV5-1 to TRBJ2-1, with D possibly being TRBD1 (6 bases). V was shortened by 4 bases and J by 5 bases, with 16 bases between the two germline ends. Germline V CDR1 and CDR2: SGHRS, YFSETQ. CDR3 length: 15 amino acids. CDR3: CASSDPRGADNEQFF. The CDR3 DNA follows: TGCGCCAGCAGCGACCCCAGGGGCGCCGACAATGAGCAGTTCTTC. The full variable domain, with the rest looked up from reference TRBV5-1 and TRBJ2-1, is KAGVTQTPRYLIKTRGQQVTLSCSPISGHRSVSWYQQTPGQGLQFLFEYFSETQRNKGNFPGRFSGRQFSNSRSEMNVSTLELGDSALYLCASSDPRGADNEQFFGPGTRLTVL.

The gene calls are TRBV6-5 and TRBJ2-1; 14 nucleotides agree with TRBD2. The CDR3 covers 16 residues. V lost 4 bases and J lost 11; bases outside the gene matches: 10. Germline loops: CDR1 MNHEY, CDR2 SVGAGI. In DNA, the CDR3 is TGTGCCAGCAGTTCCCGACTAGCGGGGGGGCCTTGGCAGCAGTTCTTC. Amino acids: CASSSRLAGGPWQQFF.

This clone was seen only once. The V gene is TRBV4-3, the J gene TRBJ1-2; a weak D match, TRBD1 (6 bases). In germline, CDR1 is LGHNA, CDR2 YSLEER. The V gene lost 1 base and the J gene lost 2 bases, with 14 bases spanning the gap. This CDR3 is built from 16 residues. DNA of the CDR3: TGCGCCAGCAGCCAAGTTTCTGCCAGGGGAAACTATGGCTACACCTTC. Its protein product is CASSQVSARGNYGYTF.

This chain connects TRBV19 to TRBJ2-3; D unclear. This CDR3 is built from 14 residues. The V end lost 3 bases, the J end lost 1 base, and 8 bases lay between the germline ends. Germline V gene data show CDR1 as LNHDA and CDR2 as SQIVND (reference sequence). CDR3 sequence: CASSMGWGTDTQYF. The CDR3 nucleotides read TGTGCCAGTAGTATGGGATGGGGCACAGATACGCAGTATTTT.

The chain links TRBV5-1 to TRBJ2-7; 10 nucleotides match TRBD1. J was trimmed by 0 bases and V by 1 base; bases with no gene match: 13. Germline values: CDR1 SGHRS, CDR2 YFSETQ. The CDR3 is 19 amino acids. Here the CDR3 reads CASSLPPSARDRGSYEQYF. Here the CDR3 DNA reads TGCGCCAGCAGCTTGCCCCCCTCGGCTCGGGACAGGGGCTCCTACGAGCAGTACTTC.